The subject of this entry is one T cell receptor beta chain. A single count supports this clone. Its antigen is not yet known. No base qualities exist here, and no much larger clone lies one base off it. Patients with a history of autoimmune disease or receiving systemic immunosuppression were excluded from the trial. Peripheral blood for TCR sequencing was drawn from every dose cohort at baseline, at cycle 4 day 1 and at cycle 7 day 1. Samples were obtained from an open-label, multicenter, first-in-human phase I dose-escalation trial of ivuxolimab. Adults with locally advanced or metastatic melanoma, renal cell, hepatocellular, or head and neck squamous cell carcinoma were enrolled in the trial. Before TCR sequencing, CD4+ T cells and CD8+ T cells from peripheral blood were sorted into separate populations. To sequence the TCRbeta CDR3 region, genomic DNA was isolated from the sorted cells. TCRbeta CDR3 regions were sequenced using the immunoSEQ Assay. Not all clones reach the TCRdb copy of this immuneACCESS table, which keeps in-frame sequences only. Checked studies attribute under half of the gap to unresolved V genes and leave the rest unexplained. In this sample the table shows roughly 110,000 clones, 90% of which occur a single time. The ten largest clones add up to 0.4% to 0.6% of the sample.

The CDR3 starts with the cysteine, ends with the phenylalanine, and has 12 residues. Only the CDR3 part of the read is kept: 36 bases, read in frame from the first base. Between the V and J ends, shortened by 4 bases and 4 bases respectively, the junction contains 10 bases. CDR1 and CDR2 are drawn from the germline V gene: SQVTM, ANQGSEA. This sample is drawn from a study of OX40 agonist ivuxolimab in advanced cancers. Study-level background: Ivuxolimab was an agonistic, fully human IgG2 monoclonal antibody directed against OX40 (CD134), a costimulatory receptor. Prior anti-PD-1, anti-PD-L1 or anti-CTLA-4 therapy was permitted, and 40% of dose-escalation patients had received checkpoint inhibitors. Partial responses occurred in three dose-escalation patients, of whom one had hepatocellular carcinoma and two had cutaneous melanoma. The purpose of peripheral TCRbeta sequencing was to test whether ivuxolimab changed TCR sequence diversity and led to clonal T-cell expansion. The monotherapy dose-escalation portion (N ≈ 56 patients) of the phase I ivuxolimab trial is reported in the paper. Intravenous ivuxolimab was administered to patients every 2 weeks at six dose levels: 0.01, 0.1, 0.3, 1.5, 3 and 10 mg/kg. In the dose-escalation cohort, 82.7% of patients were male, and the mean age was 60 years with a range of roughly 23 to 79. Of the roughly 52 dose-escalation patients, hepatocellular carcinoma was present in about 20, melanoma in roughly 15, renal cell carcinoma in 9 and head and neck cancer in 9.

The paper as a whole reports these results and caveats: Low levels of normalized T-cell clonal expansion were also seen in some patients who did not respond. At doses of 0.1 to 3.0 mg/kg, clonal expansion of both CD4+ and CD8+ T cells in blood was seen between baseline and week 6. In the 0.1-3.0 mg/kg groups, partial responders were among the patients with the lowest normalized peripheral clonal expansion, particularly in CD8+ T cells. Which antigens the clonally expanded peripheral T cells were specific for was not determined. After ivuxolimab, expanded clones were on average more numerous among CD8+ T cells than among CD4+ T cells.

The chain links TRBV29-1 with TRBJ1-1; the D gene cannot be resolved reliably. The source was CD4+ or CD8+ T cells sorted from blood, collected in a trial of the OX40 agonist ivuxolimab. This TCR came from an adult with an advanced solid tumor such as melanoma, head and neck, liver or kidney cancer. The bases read TGCAGCGTTGCCGAGGGAGCCACTGAAGCTTTCTTT. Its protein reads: CSVAEGATEAFF.